A single sample is the source of the 21 T cell receptor beta chains below, sequenced in a study of T cells after somatic rescue of genetic block. Generated by immunoSEQ multiplex PCR, the TCRdb table keeps only in-frame clones and is missing some. The sample has about 120,000 clones; just over 90% are singletons. The sample was peripheral blood mononuclear cells (PBMCs). These receptors were obtained from a young woman.

V gene TRBV4-3 combines with J gene TRBJ2-2, with 8 positions matching TRBD2. The CDR3 spans 15 residues. Germline CDR1 is LGHNA and CDR2 is YSLEER. V gave up 1 base and J gave up 7 bases; unmatched junction bases: 5. The CDR3 DNA reads as TGCGCCAGCAGCCAAGTGGGTAGCGGGGACGGGGAGCTGTTTTTT. The encoded protein is CASSQVGSGDGELFF.

The chain recombines TRBV4-3 with TRBJ2-3; 8 nucleotides line up with TRBD2. Germline CDR1 and CDR2: LGHNA and YSLEER. V trimming: 0 bases; J trimming: 4 bases; junction bases outside the gene matches: 6. The CDR3 extends over 16 amino acids. This CDR3 reads CASSQEILAVPDTQYF. CDR3 in DNA: TGCGCCAGCAGCCAAGAGATACTAGCGGTGCCAGATACGCAGTATTTT.

This clone was recorded a few times. This chain joins TRBV6-1 and TRBJ2-7, with 7 nucleotides matching TRBD2. Looked up from germline, CDR1 is MNHNS and CDR2 is SASEGT. CDR3 length equals 14 residues. Trimming at V came to 0 bases and at J to 2 bases, leaving 1 base not matched to a gene. The CDR3 spells CASSEAGGAYEQYF. Here the CDR3 DNA reads TGTGCCAGCAGTGAAGCTGGGGGGGCCTACGAGCAGTACTTC.

J is TRBJ1-2 and V is TRBV7-9; D not resolved. The length of the CDR3 is 14 residues. V was pared by 1 base and J by 7 bases, with 13 bases between. Germline V gene data show CDR1 as SEHNR and CDR2 as FQNEAQ (reference sequence). CDR3 coding DNA: TGTGCCAGCAGCTTAGACGGGAGTGTCGGTGGCTACACCTTC. Residues: CASSLDGSVGGYTF.

The J gene is TRBJ1-4, the V gene TRBV6-5; the D gene is possibly TRBD1 (6 bases). V was trimmed by 5 bases and J by 10 bases, leaving 11 bases between them. Germline V gene lookup returns CDR1 MNHEY and CDR2 SVGAGI. The CDR3 is made up of 12 amino acids. The CDR3 nucleotides are TGTGCCAGCAGTCAACAGGGTCTAAAACTGTTTTTT. Protein sequence: CASSQQGLKLFF.

This clone showed up just once. J is TRBJ2-1 and V is TRBV5-3, with 8 positions matching TRBD2. Being an ORF, TRBV5-3 has a function that is uncertain. This CDR3 has 17 amino acids. V was pared by 3 bases and J by 8 bases, with 16 bases of the junction left unmatched. CDR3 nucleotides: TGTGCCAGAAGCTCCCGTTTTCGGGGGGGCCTTTTCGATGAGCAGTTCTTC. Protein product: CARSSRFRGGLFDEQFF.

V usage is TRBV7-2 and J usage is TRBJ2-4, with 7 positions matching TRBD1. The CDR3 contains 17 residues. The V segment lost 10 bases and the J segment 0 bases; nucleotides outside the gene matches: 15. Per the germline V gene, CDR1 is SGHTA and CDR2 is FQGNSA. The CDR3 DNA is TGTGCCACTCACTACCTACAGGGGCTTGAAGCCAAAAACATTCAGTACTTC. Translated, it gives CATHYLQGLEAKNIQYF.

V is TRBV6-1 and J is TRBJ2-7, with D possibly being TRBD1 (5 bases). The V end was cut by 7 bases, the J end by 6 bases, with 16 bases between. Germline V gives CDR1 MNHNS, CDR2 SASEGT. The CDR3 extends over 13 amino acids. The CDR3 DNA reads TGTGCCAGCAAGGGCAGGGCCGGAGCCGAGCAGTACTTC. Translation: CASKGRAGAEQYF.

The chain joins TRBV7-9 to TRBJ2-7; D not certain. V dropped 1 base and J dropped 8 bases, with 12 bases sitting between them. The CDR3 sequence is 13 residues long. Germline V lookup: CDR1 SEHNR, CDR2 FQNEAQ (reference sequence). CDR3 protein: CASSLEGVRKQYF. In nucleotides, the CDR3 is TGTGCCAGCAGCTTAGAAGGTGTGAGGAAGCAGTACTTC.

The rearrangement joins TRBV7-8 to TRBJ1-2; D gene ambiguous. This CDR3 has 12 amino acids. CDR1 and CDR2 (germline): SGHVS, FQNEAQ. With 1 base removed from V and 7 bases from J, the gap between germline ends came to 7 bases. This CDR3 reads CASSLEGFGYTF. CDR3 nucleotide sequence: TGTGCCAGCAGCTTAGAAGGATTTGGCTACACCTTC.

The chain couples TRBV23-1 to TRBJ1-5; no definite D call. TRBV23-1 is an open reading frame whose function is uncertain. The CDR3 is 18 residues long. The V and J ends lost 0 bases and 2 bases respectively, with 17 bases between them. Written as DNA, the CDR3 is TGCGCCAGCAGTCAATCTGTGCAGGCGGAGGACGGCAATCAGCCCCAGCATTTT. It encodes CASSQSVQAEDGNQPQHF.

The chain couples TRBV6-1 to TRBJ2-7; D call uncertain. Germline values: CDR1 MNHNS, CDR2 SASEGT. The V gene lost 3 bases and the J gene lost 0 bases, with 9 bases spanning the gap. The CDR3 spans 14 residues. CDR3: CASSDQRSSYEQYF. CDR3 DNA sequence: TGTGCCAGCAGTGATCAGAGGAGCTCCTACGAGCAGTACTTC.

The rearrangement uses TRBV11-3 and TRBJ1-5; 7 bases fit TRBD1. This CDR3 is 14 amino acids long. The junction had 5 bases not matched to a gene; V was cut back by 4 bases and J by 5 bases. The germline V gene has CDR1 SGHNT and CDR2 YENEEA. The DNA of the CDR3 is TGTGCCAGCAGCTCGACAGGGCCTCATCAGCCCCAGCATTTT. It is translated as CASSSTGPHQPQHF.

This chain uses TRBV7-2 with TRBJ2-2; D gene uncertain. Trimming removed 5 bases at V and 1 base at J, with 14 bases between. The germline V gene encodes CDR1 SGHTA and CDR2 FQGNSA. CDR3 length equals 16 residues. Here the CDR3 DNA reads TGTGCCAGCAGCCGGTGGATAACTGAGAACACCGGGGAGCTGTTTTTT. This codes for CASSRWITENTGELFF.

The chain combines TRBV2 with TRBJ2-1; D is ambiguous. Trimming took off 7 bases at V and 0 bases at J, with 7 bases between the two ends. The CDR3 is 13 amino acids. CDR1 is SNHLY and CDR2 is FYNNEI in the germline V gene. CDR3 sequence reads: CASMLNSYNEQFF. DNA for the CDR3: TGTGCCAGCATGCTGAACTCCTACAATGAGCAGTTCTTC.

The chain recombines TRBV5-4 with TRBJ2-7, with a tentative D call TRBD2 (6 bases). CDR3 size: 15 residues. Germline V gene sequence: CDR1 SGHNT, CDR2 YYREEE (reference sequence). V was trimmed by 0 bases and J by 5 bases, leaving 15 bases between them. CDR3 DNA: TGTGCCAGCAGCTTGGTTCCTGGGGGGTTGGACGAGCAGTACTTC. Translation gives CASSLVPGGLDEQYF.

The chain recombines TRBV10-2 with TRBJ2-7; 9 bases align to TRBD1. The length of the CDR3 is 14 residues. In germline, CDR1 is WSHSY, CDR2 SAAADI. The ends lost 6 bases at V and 7 bases at J; junction bases unmatched: 10. CDR3 DNA: TGCGCCAGCAGCTTCGGGACAGGGACGGGAGAGCAGTACTTC. Amino acids: CASSFGTGTGEQYF.

V is TRBV7-9 and J is TRBJ2-5; 10 bases fit TRBD1. The germline CDR1 and CDR2 sequences are SEHNR and FQNEAQ (reference sequence). J lost 1 base, V lost 4 bases, and 12 bases had no gene match. The CDR3 sequence is 18 residues long. The CDR3 loop reads CASSWIPGTGVSQETQYF. The CDR3, as DNA: TGTGCCAGCAGCTGGATTCCCGGGACAGGGGTTTCCCAAGAGACCCAGTACTTC.

V and J are TRBV28 and TRBJ1-5, with D hard to call. This CDR3 spans 13 amino acids. The germline V gene has CDR1 MDHEN and CDR2 SYDVKM. V was cut by 2 bases and J by 5 bases, with 7 bases left in between. The CDR3 nucleotides read TGTGCCAGCAGTTTAAAGGGTTATCAGCCCCAGCATTTT. Residues: CASSLKGYQPQHF.

The chain is built from TRBV4-1 and TRBJ1-2; 8 positions match TRBD1. Germline values: CDR1 MGHRA, CDR2 YSYEKL. With V trimmed by 0 bases and J by 4 bases, 7 bases remained unmatched. The CDR3 sequence is 16 residues long. The CDR3 sequence is CASSQERTGKGYGYTF. CDR3 coding DNA: TGCGCCAGCAGCCAAGAAAGGACAGGGAAGGGCTATGGCTACACCTTC.

The chain couples TRBV4-3 to TRBJ2-7; D uncertain. Germline V CDR1 and CDR2: LGHNA, YSLEER. The length of the CDR3 is 14 residues. V was cut by 1 base and J by 4 bases, with 11 bases left in between. The CDR3 is CASSQGAGGYEQYF. CDR3 coding DNA: TGCGCCAGCAGCCAAGGGGCAGGTGGTTACGAGCAGTACTTC.